The 13 T cell receptor beta chains below were found in one sample sequenced in a study of OX40 agonist ivuxolimab in advanced cancers. The method was immunoSEQ multiplex PCR; TCRdb's version includes in-frame clones alone and lacks a portion of them. The table records fewer than 20,000 clones, 80% to 95% of them present only once. The specimen was CD4+ or CD8+ T cells sorted from blood, collected in a trial of the OX40 agonist ivuxolimab. The receptor source for this set is an adult with an advanced solid tumor such as melanoma, head and neck, liver or kidney cancer.

The genes are TRBV6-6 and TRBJ1-1; D is uncertain. The CDR3 runs 14 residues. V dropped 4 bases and J dropped 1 base, with 10 bases sitting between them. The germline V gene encodes CDR1 MNHNY and CDR2 SVGAGI (reference sequence). CDR3 region: CASSLGPANTEAFF. In DNA form, the CDR3 reads TGTGCCAGCAGTTTAGGGCCAGCGAACACTGAAGCTTTCTTT.

This rearrangement joins TRBV7-6 to TRBJ1-1; D is unresolved. Germline values: CDR1 SGHVS, CDR2 FNYEAQ. Trimming stripped 2 bases from V and 5 bases from J, with 9 bases between. The CDR3 spans 13 residues. As DNA, the CDR3 is TGTGCCAGCAGCTTATGGGAAGGGACTGAAGCTTTCTTT. This gives the protein CASSLWEGTEAFF.

V and J are TRBV7-9 and TRBJ2-7; 7 bases map to TRBD1. V lost 4 bases to trimming and J lost 4 bases; unmatched junction nucleotides: 7. The CDR3 is 14 residues long. Germline assignment: CDR1 SEHNR and CDR2 FQNEAQ (reference sequence). The CDR3 DNA follows: TGTGCCAGCAGCTCCCACAGGGGAATTTACGAGCAGTACTTC. Residues: CASSSHRGIYEQYF.

The V and J genes are TRBV10-3 and TRBJ2-7; 9 nucleotides align to TRBD1. The germline gives CDR1 ENHRY, CDR2 SYGVKD. J was trimmed by 3 bases and V by 2 bases; bases with no gene match: 5. The CDR3 has 15 residues. The CDR3 DNA sequence: TGTGCCATCAGTGAGGGGACAGGGAGGGACTACGAGCAGTACTTC. Translated, it gives CAISEGTGRDYEQYF.

For the CDR3, the DNA is TGTGCCAGCAGCTTATATTCGGGGGGCTACGAGCAGTACTTC. Translating it yields CASSLYSGGYEQYF. The V gene is TRBV7-2, the J gene TRBJ2-7, with 7 bases aligning to TRBD2. The V segment lost 2 bases and the J segment 3 bases; nucleotides outside the gene matches: 4. CDR1 and CDR2 from the germline V gene are SGHTA and FQGNSA. The CDR3 loop spans 14 amino acids.

This chain connects TRBV30 to TRBJ2-1, with D hard to call. Germline CDR1 is GTSNPN and CDR2 is SVGIG (reference sequence). This CDR3 spans 15 amino acids. Trimming removed 2 bases at V and 0 bases at J, with 11 bases between. The CDR3 sequence: CAWSLQQFSYNEQFF. Written as DNA, the CDR3 is TGTGCCTGGAGTCTCCAGCAGTTCTCCTACAATGAGCAGTTCTTC.

The V call is TRBV4-3, the J call TRBJ2-5; 8 bases are a match to TRBD2. Germline CDR1 and CDR2: LGHNA and YSLEER. The CDR3 sequence is 17 residues long. The J segment lost 11 bases and the V segment lost 1 base, leaving 18 bases of the junction unmatched. In DNA form, the CDR3 reads TGCGCCAGCAGCCAAGGGTCAAGAAGCGGGAGTCGGTATGAGCAGTACTTC. Its protein product is CASSQGSRSGSRYEQYF.

The gene calls are TRBV11-3 and TRBJ1-1; 9 nucleotides match TRBD1. Looked up from germline, CDR1 is SGHNT and CDR2 is YENEEA. The CDR3 contains 13 residues. Trimming removed 5 bases from V and 6 bases from J; junction bases left unmatched: 4. The CDR3 DNA follows: TGTGCCAGCAGCCACACAGGGGGCTCTGAAGCTTTCTTT. It codes for CASSHTGGSEAFF.

This chain links TRBV5-1 with TRBJ2-1, with D possibly being TRBD1 (5 bases). V was clipped by 5 bases and J by 0 bases, with 12 bases between them. The CDR3 loop spans 15 amino acids. CDR1 and CDR2 (germline): SGHRS, YFSETQ. CDR3 in amino acids: CASSPGWSSYNEQFF. The DNA for the CDR3 is TGCGCCAGCAGTCCAGGGTGGAGCTCCTACAATGAGCAGTTCTTC.

This clone was observed once. The genes are TRBV5-6 and TRBJ2-7, with TRBD1 matching over 9 bases. CDR1 is SGHDT, CDR2 YYEEEE, per germline. With V trimmed by 0 bases and J by 4 bases, 5 bases remained unmatched. The CDR3 contains 15 residues. CDR3 loop: CASSLGTGGLYEQYF. Here the CDR3 DNA reads TGTGCCAGCAGCTTGGGCACAGGGGGCCTGTACGAGCAGTACTTC.

The chain combines TRBV7-6 with TRBJ1-1; the D is unclear. Germline CDR1 SGHVS, CDR2 FNYEAQ. The CDR3 is 17 amino acids. Trimming took off 5 bases at V and 3 bases at J, with 22 bases between the two ends. This CDR3 reads CASSQLHTVSNHTEAFF. In DNA form, the CDR3 reads TGTGCCAGCAGCCAATTACATACAGTCTCAAACCACACTGAAGCTTTCTTT.

This clone was recorded once. The gene calls are TRBV19 and TRBJ2-7; 14 bases are shared with TRBD2. The trim removed 4 bases at V and 7 bases at J, leaving 12 bases unmatched. Germline V gives CDR1 LNHDA, CDR2 SQIVND (reference sequence). The CDR3 runs to 17 residues. The CDR3 here is CASSSQGGLAGGQEQYF. In nucleotides, the CDR3 is TGTGCCAGTAGTAGCCAGGGCGGACTAGCGGGAGGTCAAGAGCAGTACTTC.

The chain links TRBV4-3 to TRBJ2-1; 12 positions agree with TRBD2. V was pared by 3 bases and J by 9 bases, with 9 bases of the junction left unmatched. This CDR3 contains 16 residues. Germline V gives CDR1 LGHNA, CDR2 YSLEER. The CDR3 spells CASSHRGGLAGGEQFF. The CDR3 coding sequence is TGCGCCAGCAGCCACCGCGGGGGACTAGCGGGTGGTGAGCAGTTCTTC.